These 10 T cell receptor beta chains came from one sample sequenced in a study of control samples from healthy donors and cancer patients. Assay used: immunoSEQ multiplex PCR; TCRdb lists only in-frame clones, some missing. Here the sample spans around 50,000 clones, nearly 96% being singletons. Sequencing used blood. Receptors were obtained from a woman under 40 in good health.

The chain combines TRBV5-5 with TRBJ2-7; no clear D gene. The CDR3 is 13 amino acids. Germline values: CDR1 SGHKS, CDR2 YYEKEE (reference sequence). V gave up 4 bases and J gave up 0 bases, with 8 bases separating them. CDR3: CASSPVSSYEQYF. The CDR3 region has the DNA TGTGCCAGCAGCCCCGTGAGCTCCTACGAGCAGTACTTC.

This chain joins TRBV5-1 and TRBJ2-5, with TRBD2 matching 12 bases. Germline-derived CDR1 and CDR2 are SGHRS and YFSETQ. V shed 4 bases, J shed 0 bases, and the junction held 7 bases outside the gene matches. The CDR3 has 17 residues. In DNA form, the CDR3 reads TGCGCCAGCAGCCCTCGGACTAGCGGGAATTACCAAGAGACCCAGTACTTC. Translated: CASSPRTSGNYQETQYF.

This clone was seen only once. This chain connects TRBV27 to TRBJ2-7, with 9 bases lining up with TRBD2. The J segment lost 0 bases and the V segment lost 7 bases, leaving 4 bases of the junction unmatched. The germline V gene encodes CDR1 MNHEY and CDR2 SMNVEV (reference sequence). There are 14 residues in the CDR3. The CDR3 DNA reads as TGTGCCAGCACGGCGGGAGGGCCCTCCTACGAGCAGTACTTC. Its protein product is CASTAGGPSYEQYF.

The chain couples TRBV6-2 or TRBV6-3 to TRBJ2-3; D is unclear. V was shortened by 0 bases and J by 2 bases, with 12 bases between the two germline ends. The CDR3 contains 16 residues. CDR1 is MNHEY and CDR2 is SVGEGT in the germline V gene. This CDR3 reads CASSYSMFGDTDTQYF. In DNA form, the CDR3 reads TGTGCCAGCAGTTACTCGATGTTTGGAGACACAGATACGCAGTATTTT.

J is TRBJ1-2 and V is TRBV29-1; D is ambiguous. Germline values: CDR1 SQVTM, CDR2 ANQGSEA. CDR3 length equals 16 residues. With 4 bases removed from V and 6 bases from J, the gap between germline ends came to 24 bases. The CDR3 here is CSVAGRSDARNNGYTF. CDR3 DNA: TGCAGCGTTGCTGGGAGATCCGACGCGAGGAACAATGGCTACACCTTC.

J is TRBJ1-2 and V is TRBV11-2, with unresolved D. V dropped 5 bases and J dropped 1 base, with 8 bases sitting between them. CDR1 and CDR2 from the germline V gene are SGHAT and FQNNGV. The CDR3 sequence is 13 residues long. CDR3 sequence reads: CASSPSDNYGYTF. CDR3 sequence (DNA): TGTGCCAGCAGCCCTTCAGATAACTATGGCTACACCTTC.

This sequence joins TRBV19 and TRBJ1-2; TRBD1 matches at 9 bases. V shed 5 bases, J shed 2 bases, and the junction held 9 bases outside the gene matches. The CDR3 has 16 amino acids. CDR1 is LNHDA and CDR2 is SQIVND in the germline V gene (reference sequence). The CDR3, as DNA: TGTGCCAGTAGTCGGGGTTCGACAGGGGGAAACTATGGCTACACCTTC. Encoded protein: CASSRGSTGGNYGYTF.

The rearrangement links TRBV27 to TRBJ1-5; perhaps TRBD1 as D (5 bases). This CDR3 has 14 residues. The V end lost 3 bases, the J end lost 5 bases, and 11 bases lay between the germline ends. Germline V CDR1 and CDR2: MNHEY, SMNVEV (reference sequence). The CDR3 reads CASSFSWGDQPQHF. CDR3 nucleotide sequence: TGTGCCAGCAGTTTTTCTTGGGGCGATCAGCCCCAGCATTTT.

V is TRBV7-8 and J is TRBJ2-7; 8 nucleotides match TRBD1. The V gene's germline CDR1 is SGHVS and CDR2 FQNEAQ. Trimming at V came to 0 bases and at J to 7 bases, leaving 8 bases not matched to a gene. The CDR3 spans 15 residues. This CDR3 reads CASSLAGQGAGEQYF. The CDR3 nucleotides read TGTGCCAGCAGCTTAGCAGGGCAGGGGGCGGGTGAGCAGTACTTC. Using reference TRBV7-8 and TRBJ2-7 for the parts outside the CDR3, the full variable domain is GAGVSQSPRYKVAKRGQDVALRCDPISGHVSLFWYQQALGQGPEFLTYFQNEAQLDKSGLPSDRFFAERPEGSVSTLKIQRTQQEDSAVYLCASSLAGQGAGEQYFGPGTRLTVT.

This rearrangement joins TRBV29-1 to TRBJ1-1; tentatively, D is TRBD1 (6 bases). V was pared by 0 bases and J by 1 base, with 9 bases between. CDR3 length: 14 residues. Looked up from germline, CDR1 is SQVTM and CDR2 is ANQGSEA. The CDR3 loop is CSVEDTGSNTEAFF. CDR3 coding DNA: TGCAGCGTTGAAGATACAGGGTCGAACACTGAAGCTTTCTTT.